One and the same sample provided the 18 T cell receptor beta chains below, sequenced in a study of breast tumors, draining lymph nodes, adjacent tissues. From the multiplex PCR reads, TCRdb called clonotypes with MiXCR, one entry per CDR3 protein. The profile shows 20,000 to 25,000 distinct CDR3 sequences, 60% to 75% of them singletons. The specimen sequenced was tumor-adjacent breast tissue. The receptors here all came from a female donor with breast cancer. Some clones in this sample may be carry-over from other donors' samples.

This chain joins TRBV20-1 and TRBJ2-3; D gene ambiguous. Germline V lookup: CDR1 DFQATT, CDR2 SNEGSKA (reference sequence). The V gene lost 6 bases and the J gene lost 0 bases, with 7 bases spanning the gap. The CDR3 has 12 residues. The CDR3 is CSAPTSTDTQYF. Here the CDR3 DNA reads TGCAGTGCACCGACTAGCACAGATACGCAGTATTTT.

This clonotype has a single count. V gene TRBV3-1 combines with J gene TRBJ2-1; 10 bases align to TRBD2. This CDR3 has 14 amino acids. Germline CDR1 reads LGHDT; CDR2 reads YNNKEL (reference sequence). Trimming took 1 base from V and 8 from J; bases not matched to a gene: 2. CDR3 bases: TGTGCCAGCAGCCAAGGGACTAGCGGTTATGAGCAGTTCTTC. It is translated as CASSQGTSGYEQFF.

This chain joins TRBV10-3 and TRBJ2-2, with 13 bases aligning to TRBD2. V shed 6 bases and J 7 bases; nucleotides not matched to a gene: 11. This CDR3 region has 17 residues. The germline V gene encodes CDR1 ENHRY and CDR2 SYGVKD. CDR3 sequence (DNA): TGTGCCATCAGACAGGGACTAGCGGGACCCCTGGACGGGGAGCTGTTTTTT. Translation: CAIRQGLAGPLDGELFF.

This clonotype was recorded at least ten times. Germline and junction disagree at one end, which may indicate a read error. The chain combines TRBV28 with TRBJ1-2; D possibly corresponds to TRBD1 (6 bases). Germline-derived CDR1 and CDR2 are MDHEN and SYDVKM. The CDR3 length is 14 residues. The CDR3 here is CTSSIQGRGYGYTF. CDR3 DNA sequence: TGTACCAGCAGCATACAGGGACGCGGCTATGGCTACACCTTC.

This chain joins TRBV28 and TRBJ1-4; TRBD1 matches 7 bases. V gave up 2 bases and J gave up 0 bases; unmatched junction bases: 6. The CDR3 is made up of 17 amino acids. Per the germline V gene, CDR1 is MDHEN and CDR2 is SYDVKM. This CDR3 is CASSLGRGRSTNEKLFF. The CDR3 coding sequence is TGTGCCAGCAGTTTAGGGAGGGGGCGGTCAACTAATGAAAAACTGTTTTTT.

This clonotype was seen a handful of times. The chain links TRBV12-3 or TRBV12-4 to TRBJ2-5; no reliable D call. V lost 5 bases and J lost 4, with 5 bases in between. This CDR3 contains 11 residues. The CDR3 protein is CASSPAETQYF. The DNA of the CDR3 is TGTGCCAGCAGTCCCGCAGAGACCCAGTACTTC.

This chain links TRBV20-1 with TRBJ2-1; TRBD2 is a possible D gene (5 bases). V gave up 5 bases and J gave up 7 bases, with 18 bases separating them. In germline, CDR1 is DFQATT, CDR2 SNEGSKA (reference sequence). The CDR3 is 14 residues long. The CDR3 DNA reads TGCAGTGCTTACCTAGCAGTTTCAGGTAATGAGCAGTTCTTC. Protein sequence: CSAYLAVSGNEQFF.

V usage is TRBV6-5 and J usage is TRBJ1-5; no firm D call. Trimming took 6 bases from V and 4 from J, leaving 10 bases between them. The CDR3 contains 13 residues. Germline assignment: CDR1 MNHEY and CDR2 SVGAGI. CDR3 in DNA: TGTGCCAGCAGCTCCTACCAAAATCAGCCCCAGCATTTT. Protein product: CASSSYQNQPQHF.

The V call is TRBV29-1, the J call TRBJ2-7; 10 bases map to TRBD2. Germline V gene lookup returns CDR1 SQVTM and CDR2 ANQGSEA. The CDR3 loop spans 13 amino acids. J was trimmed by 2 bases and V by 6 bases; bases with no gene match: 4. CDR3 sequence: CSVTSGQAYEQYF. CDR3 sequence (DNA): TGCAGCGTGACTAGCGGGCAGGCCTACGAGCAGTACTTC.

The chain couples TRBV6-1 to TRBJ2-7, with D uncertain. The V end lost 3 bases, the J end lost 4 bases, and 10 bases lay between the germline ends. From germline, CDR1 is MNHNS and CDR2 SASEGT. The CDR3 is 13 residues long. The chain's CDR3 is CASSDPAGYEQYF. DNA of the CDR3: TGTGCCAGCAGTGATCCCGCCGGTTACGAGCAGTACTTC.

This sequence joins TRBV12-5 and TRBJ1-1, with D tentatively TRBD1 (6 bases). V lost 8 bases, J lost 0 bases, and 13 bases lay in between. CDR1 is LGHNT and CDR2 is FRNRAP in the germline V gene. This CDR3 spans 14 amino acids. CDR3 loop: CASSAGAMNTEAFF. CDR3 nucleotide sequence: TGTGCTAGTAGCGCAGGGGCCATGAACACTGAAGCTTTCTTT.

This clonotype was counted a single time. V is TRBV20-1 and J is TRBJ2-1; D might be TRBD1 (5 bases). Trimming cost V 4 bases and J 0 bases, with 16 bases left between them. Germline lookup yields CDR1 DFQATT and CDR2 SNEGSKA (reference sequence). This CDR3 is 16 amino acids long. CDR3 loop: CSAIPADISSYNEQFF. CDR3 sequence (DNA): TGCAGTGCTATTCCGGCGGACATCAGCTCCTACAATGAGCAGTTCTTC.

The V gene is TRBV7-9, the J gene TRBJ2-5, with D perhaps matching TRBD1 or TRBD2 (7 bases each). This CDR3 contains 18 residues. Germline V CDR1 and CDR2: SEHNR, FQNEAQ (reference sequence). The germline V and J ends were trimmed by 5 bases and 4 bases, with 26 bases remaining between them. CDR3 coding DNA: TGTGCCAGCAGCGGTGGGGACAGCGGGAAGGGTTTGGGAGAGACCCAGTACTTC. Encoded protein: CASSGGDSGKGLGETQYF.

V usage is TRBV12-3 or TRBV12-4 and J usage is TRBJ1-4; D uncertain. The V gene lost 7 bases and the J gene lost 8 bases, with 14 bases spanning the gap. This CDR3 has 13 amino acids. CDR3 DNA sequence: TGTGCCAGCACCCTCGGATCGGAGGAAAAACTGTTTTTT. The encoded protein is CASTLGSEEKLFF.

The chain uses TRBV15 and TRBJ1-6; D is ambiguous. Germline V gives CDR1 LNHNV, CDR2 YYDKDF (reference sequence). Trimming pared 0 bases from V and 8 bases from J, leaving 8 bases between. This CDR3 comprises 14 residues. CDR3 protein: CATSREKGHSPLHF. CDR3 DNA sequence: TGTGCCACCAGCAGAGAAAAGGGCCATTCACCCCTCCACTTT.

Sample share makes this clonotype medium-sized. The chain has TRBV20-1 and TRBJ2-7, with 10 bases lining up with TRBD1. The CDR3 totals 14 residues. Germline V gives CDR1 DFQATT, CDR2 SNEGSKA (reference sequence). V was clipped by 2 bases and J by 5 bases; unmatched bases: 6. The CDR3, as DNA: TGCAGTGCTAGACCCGGGACAGGGGCCCACGAGCAGTACTTC. This encodes CSARPGTGAHEQYF.

This clonotype has a single count. The rearrangement links TRBV6-5 to TRBJ2-3; 12 bases align to TRBD2. Germline-derived CDR1 and CDR2 are MNHEY and SVGAGI. J gave up 4 bases and V 6 bases, and 8 bases lay outside the gene matches. The CDR3 loop spans 16 amino acids. The CDR3: CASRHLTSGRSDTQYF. CDR3 nucleotides: TGTGCCAGCAGGCACCTGACTAGCGGGAGATCAGATACGCAGTATTTT.

The V and J genes are TRBV2 and TRBJ2-7, with 9 bases matching TRBD1. V dropped 3 bases and J dropped 4; count of bases not matched to a gene: 7. The CDR3 runs 15 residues. The germline V gene has CDR1 SNHLY and CDR2 FYNNEI. CDR3 protein: CASSDYRDRVYEQYF. CDR3 bases: TGTGCCAGCAGTGATTACCGGGACAGGGTTTACGAGCAGTACTTC.